The rows below give T cell receptor beta chains drawn from one sample of a study of control samples from healthy donors and cancer patients. Produced via immunoSEQ multiplex PCR; TCRdb's table is partial and in-frame only. The sample lists about 84,000 clones; 70% to 85% were seen once. The sample was PBMCs. All receptors come from a man between 60 and 75 years old with head and neck cancer. CDR3s leave out the opening cysteine and the closing phenylalanine or tryptophan.

V gene	J gene	CDR3 protein
TRBV7-2	TRBJ1-4	ASSPAANEKLF
TRBV5-1	TRBJ2-5	ASSWGAYGETQY
TRBV7-8	TRBJ1-5	ASSFGEWVQPQH
TRBV19	TRBJ1-2	ASSRKGQGGNYGYT
TRBV18	TRBJ2-3	ASSPAGSSTDTQY
TRBV12-3/TRBV12-4	TRBJ2-1	ASSEENEQF
TRBV5-4	TRBJ2-3	ASSFIQTATDTQY
TRBV25-1	TRBJ2-2	ASSPNRASGSTGELF
TRBV15	TRBJ2-7	ATSKGRNYEQY
TRBV19	TRBJ1-3	ASSSTGGIGNTIY
TRBV6-5	TRBJ1-1	ASTPPGNRGTEAF
TRBV5-6	TRBJ2-1	ASSLNSGLGGSEQF
TRBV24-1	TRBJ2-1	ATRQGGSYNEQF
TRBV28	TRBJ2-7	ASTKGDLSSYEQY
TRBV5-4	TRBJ2-3	ASSLRREKGTDTQY
TRBV6-5	TRBJ1-2	ASRHSGGYT
TRBV30	TRBJ2-2	AWSRGINGELF
TRBV5-1	TRBJ2-1	ASSRLLAGGGNEQF
TRBV7-2	TRBJ2-2	ASSLDVGELF
TRBV10-1	TRBJ2-1	ASSEGRWPNEQF
TRBV6-5	TRBJ2-7	ASSYGAGGSYEQY
TRBV18	TRBJ2-3	ASSPTDRRRADTQY
TRBV19	TRBJ2-7	ASSIDYGRSYEQY
TRBV28	TRBJ1-6	ASSRLGSPLH